This record covers a single TCR beta chain. The antigen is undetermined. Isolated RNA was reverse transcribed in full, so expressed TCRB transcripts were sequenced. Naive, central memory and regulatory T cell samples came to a mean of approximately 4 million reads. The table came from immunoSEQ multiplex PCR; TCRdb's copy has only in-frame clones and leaves some out. The table records 350,000 to 450,000 clones, approximately 14% of them present only once. This specimen comes from a study of beta chain features in type 1 diabetes. Study-wide results and caveats: Sequencing of cDNA might inflate the share of cells that strongly express TCR. Type 1 diabetes patients showed a moderate but significant shortening of TCRB CDR3s in all four CD4+ subsets. Among type 1 diabetes patients, VDJ junctions had fewer insertions and more deletions.

Germline V gives CDR1 SGHRS, CDR2 YFSETQ. The CDR3 is 13 residues long. The V end was cut by 5 bases, the J end by 2 bases, with 10 bases between. The gene calls are TRBV5-1 and TRBJ1-2; tentative D call: TRBD1 (5 bases). The source is a man aged 25-40 years in good health. The sequenced sample was naive CD4+ T cells from blood. Here the CDR3 DNA reads TGCGCCAGCAGAGATGGGACGAACTATGGCTACACCTTC. Its translation is CASRDGTNYGYTF.